One and the same sample provided the 25 T cell receptor beta chains below, sequenced in a study of siplizumab effects on memory and regulatory T cells. TCRdb keeps only in-frame clones here, not all; method: immunoSEQ multiplex PCR. In the table there are some 100,000 clones, approximately 96% of which are singletons. Sequencing input: naive CD4+ T cells sorted from blood. The receptors come from a human donor in good health.

The CDR3 DNA follows: TGTGCCAGCAGAGTGACAGTAGCTGAAGCTTTCTTT. Protein: CASRVTVAEAFF. The chain carries TRBV28 and TRBJ1-1; tentatively, D is TRBD1 (5 bases). The CDR3 is 12 amino acids. The germline gives CDR1 MDHEN, CDR2 SYDVKM. V lost 6 bases to trimming and J lost 6 bases, with 11 bases between them.

The V and J genes are TRBV7-7 and TRBJ2-7; 9 bases fit TRBD1. The CDR3 sequence is 13 residues long. Germline loops: CDR1 SSHAT, CDR2 FNYEAQ (reference sequence). V shed 5 bases, J shed 7 bases, and the junction held 6 bases outside the gene matches. The CDR3 region has the DNA TGTGCCAGCAGCCCCGGACAGGGGCGGGAGCAGTACTTC. Protein: CASSPGQGREQYF. Based on the CDR3 plus reference TRBV7-7 and TRBJ2-7, the full variable domain is GAGVSQSPRYKVTKRGQDVTLRCDPISSHATLYWYQQALGQGPEFLTYFNYEAQPDKSGLPSDRFSAERPEGSISTLTIQRTEQRDSAMYRCASSPGQGREQYFGPGTRLTVT.

CDR3 amino acids: CASSLKGGGSDYGYTF. CDR3 in DNA: TGTGCCAGCAGCTTGAAGGGTGGCGGGAGCGACTATGGCTACACCTTC. The genes are TRBV5-4 and TRBJ1-2; D is undetermined. Germline CDR1 is SGHNT and CDR2 is YYREEE (reference sequence). The CDR3 extends over 16 amino acids. V lost 1 base and J lost 3, with 16 bases in between.

This chain links TRBV27 with TRBJ2-7; 9 bases match TRBD1. This CDR3 has 15 residues. V dropped 4 bases and J dropped 3; count of bases not matched to a gene: 7. Germline V lookup: CDR1 MNHEY, CDR2 SMNVEV (reference sequence). CDR3 nucleotide sequence: TGTGCCAGCAGTTCCACGGGACAGGGATTCTACGAGCAGTACTTC. This gives the protein CASSSTGQGFYEQYF.

The rearrangement joins TRBV19 to TRBJ2-1; unclear D gene. The germline V and J ends were trimmed by 7 bases and 7 bases, with 14 bases remaining between them. Germline V gene sequence: CDR1 LNHDA, CDR2 SQIVND (reference sequence). The CDR3 covers 13 residues. CDR3 sequence (DNA): TGTGCCAGTACCAGAGGTACGGCTAATGAGCAGTTCTTC. As protein: CASTRGTANEQFF.

The CDR3 DNA reads TGCGCCACCAGGAGAACAGGGGTCGGCACAGATACGCAGTATTTT. Protein: CATRRTGVGTDTQYF. The chain employs TRBV4-1 and TRBJ2-3; TRBD1 matches 7 bases. The germline V gene has CDR1 MGHRA and CDR2 YSYEKL. The CDR3 consists of 15 residues. V lost 10 bases and J lost 1; bases outside the gene matches: 11.

The chain is built from TRBV7-7 and TRBJ2-3, with 7 bases fitting TRBD2. CDR3 length: 15 amino acids. Trimming at V came to 5 bases and at J to 3 bases, leaving 8 bases not matched to a gene. Germline V CDR1 and CDR2: SSHAT, FNYEAQ (reference sequence). CDR3 DNA sequence: TGTGCCAGCAGCCTGAGTCGGGGGGAAACAGATACGCAGTATTTT. Residues: CASSLSRGETDTQYF.

The CDR3 DNA reads TGTGCCAGTGAGAGGGGTCGGTCTCCCTACAATGAGCAGTTCTTC. Translation gives CASERGRSPYNEQFF. This chain connects TRBV19 to TRBJ2-1, with D perhaps TRBD1 or TRBD2 (5 bases each). This CDR3 has 15 residues. Trimming pared 8 bases from V and 2 bases from J, leaving 16 bases between. Germline loops: CDR1 LNHDA, CDR2 SQIVND (reference sequence).

The chain recombines TRBV5-4 with TRBJ2-5, with TRBD2 identical over 13 bases. This CDR3 is 14 amino acids long. CDR1 is SGHNT, CDR2 YYREEE, per germline (reference sequence). With 4 bases clipped from V and 5 bases from J, the junction kept 2 bases outside the gene matches. As DNA, the CDR3 is TGTGCCAGCAGCCCGACTAGCGGGGGGGAGACCCAGTACTTC. Translating it yields CASSPTSGGETQYF.

The chain links TRBV30 to TRBJ1-4, with D unresolved. The V and J ends lost 2 bases and 1 base respectively, with 11 bases between them. The CDR3 is 15 residues long. Germline V gene lookup returns CDR1 GTSNPN and CDR2 SVGIG (reference sequence). In nucleotides, the CDR3 is TGTGCCTGGAGTACAAGGCCGGGAACTAATGAAAAACTGTTTTTT. This sequence encodes CAWSTRPGTNEKLFF. Variable domain in full (rest from reference TRBV30 and TRBJ1-4): SQTIHQWPATLVQPVGSPLSLECTVEGTSNPNLYWYRQAAGRGLQLLFYSVGIGQISSEVPQNLSASRPQDRQFILSSKKLLLSDSGFYLCAWSTRPGTNEKLFFGSGTQLSVL.

The chain combines TRBV5-1 with TRBJ2-1, with a possible D match to TRBD1 (6 bases). V lost 4 bases to trimming and J lost 2 bases, with 16 bases between them. The CDR3 is 16 residues long. Germline CDR1 and CDR2: SGHRS and YFSETQ. DNA of the CDR3: TGCGCCAGCAGCACTAGGGACATTCCAACCTACAATGAGCAGTTCTTC. Its protein product is CASSTRDIPTYNEQFF.

The chain joins TRBV25-1 to TRBJ1-2, with D tentatively TRBD1 (6 bases). Trimming removed 2 bases at V and 4 bases at J, with 17 bases between. The CDR3 consists of 16 residues. The germline CDR1 and CDR2 sequences are MGHDK and SYGVNS. CDR3 sequence: CASSETTGALFYGYTF. DNA for the CDR3: TGTGCCAGCAGTGAAACGACGGGGGCCCTCTTCTATGGCTACACCTTC.

The chain recombines TRBV6-1 with TRBJ2-4; the D gene is possibly TRBD2 (6 bases). Germline values: CDR1 MNHNS, CDR2 SASEGT. With 1 base removed from V and 0 bases from J, the gap between germline ends came to 16 bases. The CDR3 consists of 18 residues. CDR3 DNA: TGTGCCAGCAGTGAAGAAGCGGGCAGGGCTCTAGCCAAAAACATTCAGTACTTC. Its protein is CASSEEAGRALAKNIQYF.

The chain joins TRBV11-2 to TRBJ2-7; D gene uncertain. The CDR3 loop spans 15 amino acids. Germline V gene data show CDR1 as SGHAT and CDR2 as FQNNGV. V gave up 6 bases and J gave up 6 bases, with 21 bases separating them. CDR3 nucleotides: TGTGCCAGCAGTCGTCTTGGACCGGACGTGGGCGAGCAGTACTTC. It specifies CASSRLGPDVGEQYF. Looking up the rest from reference TRBV11-2 and TRBJ2-7 gives the full variable domain: EAGVAQSPRYKIIEKRQSVAFWCNPISGHATLYWYQQILGQGPKLLIQFQNNGVVDDSQLPKDRFSAERLKGVDSTLKIQPAKLEDSAVYLCASSRLGPDVGEQYFGPGTRLTVT.

This rearrangement joins TRBV10-3 to TRBJ1-2, with 9 bases matching TRBD1. This CDR3 is 14 amino acids long. Losses at the gene ends were 2 bases for V and 6 bases for J; bases not matched to a gene: 4. Germline values: CDR1 ENHRY, CDR2 SYGVKD. This CDR3 reads CAISEGTGYNGYTF. CDR3 bases: TGTGCCATCAGTGAGGGGACAGGGTACAATGGCTACACCTTC.

The genes are TRBV7-9 and TRBJ1-5, with 7 nucleotides matching TRBD1. Germline values: CDR1 SEHNR, CDR2 FQNEAQ (reference sequence). V lost 4 bases to trimming and J lost 5 bases; unmatched junction nucleotides: 5. This CDR3 is built from 14 residues. The CDR3 DNA reads TGTGCCAGCAGCTCTCAGACAGGGCATCAGCCCCAGCATTTT. Encoded protein: CASSSQTGHQPQHF.

The chain has TRBV19 and TRBJ2-7; D possibly matches TRBD1 or TRBD2 (5 bases each). This CDR3 has 15 residues. V was cut by 5 bases and J by 4 bases, with 18 bases left in between. The germline gives CDR1 LNHDA, CDR2 SQIVND (reference sequence). The CDR3 loop is CASSVSLGGGYEQYF. The CDR3, as DNA: TGTGCCAGTAGTGTATCACTAGGTGGGGGTTACGAGCAGTACTTC.

The genes are TRBV19 and TRBJ2-3; 10 bases line up with TRBD1. Losses at the gene ends were 1 base for V and 5 bases for J; bases not matched to a gene: 6. Germline V gives CDR1 LNHDA, CDR2 SQIVND (reference sequence). The CDR3 consists of 16 residues. This CDR3 is CASSIGRTGGGDTQYF. The CDR3 region has the DNA TGTGCCAGTAGTATAGGCCGGACAGGGGGAGGAGATACGCAGTATTTT.

The V and J genes are TRBV19 and TRBJ2-2; D is perhaps TRBD2 (7 bases). V gave up 3 bases and J gave up 5 bases, with 13 bases separating them. The length of the CDR3 is 15 residues. The germline V gene encodes CDR1 LNHDA and CDR2 SQIVND (reference sequence). This CDR3 is CASSIGGQLTGELFF. Written as DNA, the CDR3 is TGTGCCAGTAGTATCGGGGGGCAGCTGACCGGGGAGCTGTTTTTT.

The chain employs TRBV30 and TRBJ1-6; TRBD1 matches at 10 bases. Germline lookup yields CDR1 GTSNPN and CDR2 SVGIG (reference sequence). The CDR3 runs to 14 residues. V dropped 3 bases and J dropped 8; count of bases not matched to a gene: 4. The CDR3 DNA reads as TGTGCCTGGAGGGCGACAGGGGGCTATTCACCCCTCCACTTT. The encoded protein is CAWRATGGYSPLHF.

In its sample, this clone was seen once. The rearrangement uses TRBV28 and TRBJ2-7, with 7 bases that match TRBD1. The CDR3 runs 14 residues. Unmatched junction bases numbered 9, after V lost 3 bases and J lost 7 bases. Germline assignment: CDR1 MDHEN and CDR2 SYDVKM. The CDR3 DNA follows: TGTGCCAGCAGTTTTTACAGGGGACCCTGGGAGCAGTACTTC. Protein product: CASSFYRGPWEQYF.

The chain is built from TRBV5-1 and TRBJ2-7; D is tentatively TRBD1 or TRBD2 (5 bases each). This CDR3 has 15 amino acids. V gave up 0 bases and J gave up 3 bases, with 13 bases separating them. Germline V gives CDR1 SGHRS, CDR2 YFSETQ. DNA of the CDR3: TGCGCCAGCAGCTTGGTTACCGGGGCTTACTACGAGCAGTACTTC. It yields the protein CASSLVTGAYYEQYF.

The chain couples TRBV5-5 to TRBJ2-1; D gene ambiguous. The CDR3 extends over 16 amino acids. CDR1 and CDR2 (germline): SGHKS, YYEKEE (reference sequence). Trimming pared 1 base from V and 0 bases from J, leaving 11 bases between. Written as DNA, the CDR3 is TGTGCCAGCAGCTTGAGACGCCCTGGCTCCTACAATGAGCAGTTCTTC. The encoded protein is CASSLRRPGSYNEQFF.

The rearrangement links TRBV28 to TRBJ1-2; 8 positions agree with TRBD1. CDR1 MDHEN and CDR2 SYDVKM come from the germline V gene. The trim removed 1 base at V and 5 bases at J, leaving 18 bases unmatched. CDR3 length equals 19 residues. The chain's CDR3 is CASSLSLFTGTGLEYGYTF. The CDR3 DNA sequence: TGTGCCAGCAGTTTATCCCTTTTTACCGGGACAGGCTTGGAGTATGGCTACACCTTC.

The chain has TRBV9 and TRBJ1-1, with no clear D. The CDR3 totals 15 residues. Germline V lookup: CDR1 SGDLS, CDR2 YYNGEE. The V and J ends lost 0 bases and 0 bases respectively, with 9 bases between them. In DNA form, the CDR3 reads TGTGCCAGCAGCGTAGATAGTCTTTTGAACACTGAAGCTTTCTTT. This codes for CASSVDSLLNTEAFF.